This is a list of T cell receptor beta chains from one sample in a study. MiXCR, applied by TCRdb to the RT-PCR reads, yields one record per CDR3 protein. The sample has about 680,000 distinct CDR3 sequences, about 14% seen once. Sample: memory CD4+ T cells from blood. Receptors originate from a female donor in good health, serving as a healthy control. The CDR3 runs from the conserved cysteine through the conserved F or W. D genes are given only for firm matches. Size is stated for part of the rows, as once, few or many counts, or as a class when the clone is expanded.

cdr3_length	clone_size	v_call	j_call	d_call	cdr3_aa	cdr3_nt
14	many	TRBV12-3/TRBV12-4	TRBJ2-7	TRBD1	CASSQGTGLLEQYF	TGTGCCAGCAGTCAAGGGACAGGGTTGCTCGAGCAGTACTTC
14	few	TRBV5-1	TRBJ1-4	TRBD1	CASSWGTGVEKLFF	TGCGCCAGCAGCTGGGGGACAGGGGTTGAAAAACTGTTTTTT
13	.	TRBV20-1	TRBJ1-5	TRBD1	CSAEQGAYQPQHF	TGCAGTGCGGAACAGGGGGCTTATCAGCCCCAGCATTTT
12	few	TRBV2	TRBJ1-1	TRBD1	CATDRWGTEAFF	TGTGCCACGGACAGGTGGGGCACTGAAGCTTTCTTT
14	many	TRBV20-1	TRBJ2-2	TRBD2	CSARSGRMAGELFF	TGCAGTGCTCGAAGCGGGAGGATGGCCGGGGAGCTGTTTTTT
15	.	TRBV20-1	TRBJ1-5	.	CSARLNMEHNQPQHF	TGCAGTGCTAGATTGAACATGGAACACAATCAGCCCCAGCATTTT
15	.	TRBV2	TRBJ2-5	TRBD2	CASCTLAGGATTQYF	TGTGCCAGCTGCACACTAGCGGGAGGCGCGACGACCCAGTACTTC
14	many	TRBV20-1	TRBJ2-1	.	CSARLRIPLDEQFF	TGCAGTGCTAGGTTACGGATTCCTCTGGATGAGCAGTTCTTC
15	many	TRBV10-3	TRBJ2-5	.	CAISESRGARETQYF	TGTGCCATCAGTGAGAGCAGGGGGGCCCGAGAGACCCAGTACTTC
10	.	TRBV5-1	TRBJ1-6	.	CARTDSPLHF	TGCGCCAGGACTGATTCACCCCTCCACTTT
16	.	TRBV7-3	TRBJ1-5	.	CASSLGLAGSNQPQHF	TGTGCCAGCAGCTTAGGACTAGCGGGCAGCAATCAGCCCCAGCATTTT
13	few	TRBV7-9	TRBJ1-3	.	CASSWGDGNTIYF	TGTGCCAGCAGCTGGGGGGACGGAAACACCATATATTTT
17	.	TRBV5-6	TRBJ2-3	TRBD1	CASSLVGDRFSTDTQYF	TGTGCCAGCAGCTTGGTCGGGGACAGGTTTAGCACAGATACGCAGTATTTT
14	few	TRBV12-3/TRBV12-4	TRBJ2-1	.	CASSFEGTYNEQFF	TGTGCCAGCAGTTTTGAGGGTACCTACAATGAGCAGTTCTTC
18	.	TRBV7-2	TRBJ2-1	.	CASSLRASANKQRSEQFF	TGTGCCAGCAGCTTACGTGCTAGCGCGAACAAACAACGAAGTGAGCAGTTCTTC
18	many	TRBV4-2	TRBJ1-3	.	CASSQDSEWTLSGNTIYF	TGTGCCAGCAGCCAAGATAGCGAATGGACGCTATCTGGAAACACCATATATTTT
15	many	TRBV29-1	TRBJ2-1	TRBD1	CSVPTGTSSYNEQFF	TGCAGCGTACCGACAGGGACCTCCTCCTACAATGAGCAGTTCTTC
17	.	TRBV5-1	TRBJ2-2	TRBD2	CASSLGTSGGNTGELFF	TGCGCCAGCAGCTTGGGCACTAGCGGGGGGAACACCGGGGAGCTGTTTTTT
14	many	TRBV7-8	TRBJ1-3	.	CASSPGTSGNTIYF	TGTGCCAGCAGCCCAGGGACCTCTGGAAACACCATATATTTT
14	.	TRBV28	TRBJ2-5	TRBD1	CASNQQDRAETQYF	TGTGCCAGCAACCAACAGGACAGGGCAGAGACCCAGTACTTC
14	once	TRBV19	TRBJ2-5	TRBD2	CASSTGTSKKTQYF	TGTGCCAGTAGTACCGGGACTAGCAAGAAGACCCAGTACTTC
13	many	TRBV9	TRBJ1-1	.	CASSVLHGTEAFF	TGTGCCAGCAGCGTTCTACATGGCACTGAAGCTTTCTTT
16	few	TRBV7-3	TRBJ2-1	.	CASSPLVAWPSDEQFF	TGTGCCAGCAGCCCACTAGTTGCTTGGCCATCGGATGAGCAGTTCTTC
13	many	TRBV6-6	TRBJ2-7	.	CASIGDNPYEQYF	TGTGCCAGCATTGGGGACAATCCCTACGAGCAGTACTTC
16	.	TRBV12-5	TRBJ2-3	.	CASGLGTDTSTDTQYF	TGTGCTAGTGGTTTAGGAACGGACACTAGCACAGATACGCAGTATTTT
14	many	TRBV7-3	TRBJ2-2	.	CASSLTGVGGELFF	TGTGCCAGCAGCTTAACGGGAGTCGGCGGGGAGCTGTTTTTT
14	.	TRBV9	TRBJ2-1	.	CASSVRTYNNEQFF	TGTGCCAGCAGCGTAAGGACTTACAACAATGAGCAGTTCTTC
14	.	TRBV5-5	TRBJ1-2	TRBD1	CASSGPGQGNGYTF	TGTGCCAGCAGCGGACCGGGACAGGGCAATGGCTACACCTTC
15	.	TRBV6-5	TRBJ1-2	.	CASSSKHTSNYGYTF	TGTGCCAGCAGTTCAAAACATACGTCTAACTATGGCTACACCTTC
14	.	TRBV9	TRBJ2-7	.	CASSVGPGSNEQYF	TGTGCCAGCAGCGTAGGGCCGGGTAGCAACGAGCAGTACTTC
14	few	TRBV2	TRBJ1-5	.	CASRTRDANQPQHF	TGTGCCAGCAGAACCCGGGACGCCAATCAGCCCCAGCATTTT
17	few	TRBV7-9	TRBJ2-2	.	CASSLGALIKTDGELFF	TGTGCCAGCAGCTTAGGGGCTCTCATCAAAACCGACGGGGAGCTGTTTTTT
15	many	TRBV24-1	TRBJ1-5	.	CATSDLKGGNQPQHF	TGTGCCACCAGTGATTTGAAAGGGGGCAATCAGCCCCAGCATTTT
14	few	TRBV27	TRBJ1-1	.	CASSISPWGEGAFF	TGTGCCAGCAGTATCTCCCCCTGGGGGGAGGGTGCTTTCTTT
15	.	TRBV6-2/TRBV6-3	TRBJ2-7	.	CASSQPRQAAYEQYF	TGTGCCAGCAGTCAACCCCGACAGGCGGCCTACGAGCAGTACTTC
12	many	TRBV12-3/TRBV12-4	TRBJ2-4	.	CASSYGFSIQYF	TGTGCCAGCAGTTATGGGTTTAGCATTCAGTACTTC
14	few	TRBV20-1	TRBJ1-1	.	CSARGFIRTDPAFF	TGCAGTGCTAGGGGGTTCATTAGGACTGATCCGGCTTTCTTT
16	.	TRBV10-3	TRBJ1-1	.	CAISERSEAPNTEAFF	TGTGCCATCAGTGAAAGGTCCGAGGCCCCGAACACTGAAGCTTTCTTT
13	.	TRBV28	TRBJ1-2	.	CASSTVTNYGYTF	TGTGCCAGCAGTACAGTCACTAACTATGGCTACACCTTC
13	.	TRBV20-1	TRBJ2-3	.	CSARDSFSDTQYF	TGCAGTGCTAGAGATTCGTTTTCAGATACGCAGTATTTT
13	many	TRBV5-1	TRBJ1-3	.	CASSFGTGDTIYF	TGCGCCAGCAGCTTCGGGACCGGGGACACCATATATTTT
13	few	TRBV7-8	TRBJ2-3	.	CASSLVAESTQYF	TGTGCCAGCAGCTTAGTTGCAGAGAGTACGCAGTATTTT
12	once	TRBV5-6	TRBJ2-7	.	CASSSGRVQAYF	TGTGCCAGCAGCTCCGGACGGGTCCAAGCGTACTTC
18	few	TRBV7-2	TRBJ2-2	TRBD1	CASSSPQGARANTGELFF	TGTGCCAGCAGCTCACCACAGGGGGCTAGGGCTAACACCGGGGAGCTGTTTTTT
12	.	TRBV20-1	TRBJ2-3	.	CSANKSARDGYF	TGCAGTGCCAACAAATCCGCCCGGGACGGGTATTTT
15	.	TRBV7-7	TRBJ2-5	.	CASSLGGHPGETQYF	TGTGCTAGCAGCTTAGGGGGACACCCGGGGGAGACCCAGTACTTC
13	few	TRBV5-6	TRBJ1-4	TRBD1	CASSQGAQEKLFF	TGTGCCAGCAGTCAGGGGGCGCAAGAAAAACTGTTTTTT